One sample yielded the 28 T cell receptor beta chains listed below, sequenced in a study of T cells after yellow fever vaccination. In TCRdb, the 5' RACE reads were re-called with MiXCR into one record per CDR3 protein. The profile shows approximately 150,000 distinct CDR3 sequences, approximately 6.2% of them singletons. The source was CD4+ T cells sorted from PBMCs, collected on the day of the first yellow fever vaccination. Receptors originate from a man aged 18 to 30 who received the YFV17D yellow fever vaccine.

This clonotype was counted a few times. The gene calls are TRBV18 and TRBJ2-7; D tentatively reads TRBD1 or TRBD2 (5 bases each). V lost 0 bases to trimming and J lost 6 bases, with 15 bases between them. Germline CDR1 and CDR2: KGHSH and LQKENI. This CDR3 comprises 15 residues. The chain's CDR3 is CASSPPGPGGGEQYF. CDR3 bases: TGTGCCAGCTCACCACCGGGACCTGGCGGCGGCGAGCAGTACTTC.

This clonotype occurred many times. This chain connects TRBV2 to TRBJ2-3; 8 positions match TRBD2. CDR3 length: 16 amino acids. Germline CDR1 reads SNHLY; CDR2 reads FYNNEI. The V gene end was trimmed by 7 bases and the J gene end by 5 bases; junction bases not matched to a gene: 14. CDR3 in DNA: TGTGCCAGCACCGAAGGTGACGGGGGGGTCGAAGATACGCAGTATTTT. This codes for CASTEGDGGVEDTQYF.

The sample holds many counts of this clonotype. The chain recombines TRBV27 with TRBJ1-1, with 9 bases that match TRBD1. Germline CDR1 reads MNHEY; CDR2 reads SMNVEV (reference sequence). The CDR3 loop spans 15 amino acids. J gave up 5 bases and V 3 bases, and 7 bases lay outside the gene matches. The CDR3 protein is CASSFGGQGWTEAFF. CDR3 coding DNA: TGTGCCAGCAGTTTCGGGGGACAGGGATGGACTGAAGCTTTCTTT.

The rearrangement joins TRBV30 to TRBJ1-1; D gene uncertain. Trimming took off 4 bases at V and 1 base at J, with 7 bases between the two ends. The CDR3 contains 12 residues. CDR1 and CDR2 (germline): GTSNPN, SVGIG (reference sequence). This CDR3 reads CAWKRGNTEAFF. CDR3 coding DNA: TGTGCCTGGAAGCGCGGGAACACTGAAGCTTTCTTT.

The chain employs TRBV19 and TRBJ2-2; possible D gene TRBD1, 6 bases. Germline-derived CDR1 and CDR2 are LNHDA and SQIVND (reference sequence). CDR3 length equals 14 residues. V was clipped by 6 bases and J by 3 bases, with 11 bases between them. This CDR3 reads CASSQGQDTGELFF. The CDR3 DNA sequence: TGTGCCAGTAGCCAGGGACAAGACACCGGGGAGCTGTTTTTT.

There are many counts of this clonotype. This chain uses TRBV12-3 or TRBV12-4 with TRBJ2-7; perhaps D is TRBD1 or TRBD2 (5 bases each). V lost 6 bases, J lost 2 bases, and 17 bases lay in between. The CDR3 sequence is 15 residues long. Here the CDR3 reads CASRYTGDLPYEQYF. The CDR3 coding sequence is TGTGCCAGCAGGTATACCGGGGACCTTCCCTACGAGCAGTACTTC.

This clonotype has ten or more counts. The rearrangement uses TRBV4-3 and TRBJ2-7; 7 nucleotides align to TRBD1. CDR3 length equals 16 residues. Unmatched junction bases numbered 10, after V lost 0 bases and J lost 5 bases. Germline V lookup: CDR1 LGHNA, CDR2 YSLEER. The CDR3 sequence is CASSQEPIDRAHEQYF. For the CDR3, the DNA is TGCGCCAGCAGCCAAGAACCTATTGACAGGGCCCACGAGCAGTACTTC.

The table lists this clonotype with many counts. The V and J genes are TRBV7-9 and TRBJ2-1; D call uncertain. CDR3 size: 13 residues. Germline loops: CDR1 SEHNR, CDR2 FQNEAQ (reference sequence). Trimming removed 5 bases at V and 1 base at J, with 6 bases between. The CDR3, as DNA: TGTGCCAGCAGCCCCCGATCCTACAATGAGCAGTTCTTC. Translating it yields CASSPRSYNEQFF.

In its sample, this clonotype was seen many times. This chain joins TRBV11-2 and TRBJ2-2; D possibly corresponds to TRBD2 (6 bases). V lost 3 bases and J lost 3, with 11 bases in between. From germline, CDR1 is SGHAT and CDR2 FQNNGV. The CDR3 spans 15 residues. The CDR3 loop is CASSFSSVYTGELFF. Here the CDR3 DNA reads TGTGCCAGCAGCTTTTCTAGCGTTTACACCGGGGAGCTGTTTTTT.

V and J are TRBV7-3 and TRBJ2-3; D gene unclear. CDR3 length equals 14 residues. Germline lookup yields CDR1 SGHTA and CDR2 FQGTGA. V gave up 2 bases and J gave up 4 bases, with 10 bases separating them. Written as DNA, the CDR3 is TGTGCCAGCAGCTTACCCACAAGGTCAGATACGCAGTATTTT. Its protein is CASSLPTRSDTQYF. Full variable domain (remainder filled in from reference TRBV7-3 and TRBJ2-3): GAGVSQTPSNKVTEKGKYVELRCDPISGHTALYWYRQSLGQGPEFLIYFQGTGAADDSGLPNDRFFAVRPEGSVSTLKIQRTERGDSAVYLCASSLPTRSDTQYFGPGTRLTVL.

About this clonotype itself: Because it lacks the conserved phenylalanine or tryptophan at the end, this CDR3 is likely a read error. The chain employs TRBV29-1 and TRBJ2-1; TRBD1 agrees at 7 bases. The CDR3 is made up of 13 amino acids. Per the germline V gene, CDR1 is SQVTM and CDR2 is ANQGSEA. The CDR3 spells CSGQGEPYNEQFL. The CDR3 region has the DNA TGCAGTGGTCAGGGGGAACCATACAATGAGCAGTTCCTC.

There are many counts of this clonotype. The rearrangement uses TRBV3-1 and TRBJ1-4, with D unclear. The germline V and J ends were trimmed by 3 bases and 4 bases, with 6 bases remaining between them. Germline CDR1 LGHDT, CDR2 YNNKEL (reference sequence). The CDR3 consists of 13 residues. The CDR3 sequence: CASSHRDNEKLFF. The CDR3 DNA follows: TGTGCCAGCAGCCACCGGGATAATGAAAAACTGTTTTTT.

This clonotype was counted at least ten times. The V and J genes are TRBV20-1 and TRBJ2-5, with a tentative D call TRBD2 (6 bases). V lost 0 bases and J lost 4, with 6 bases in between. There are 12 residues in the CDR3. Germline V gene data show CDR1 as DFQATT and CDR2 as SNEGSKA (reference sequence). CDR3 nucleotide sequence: TGCAGTGCTAGAGATAGCGGAGAGACCCAGTACTTC. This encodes CSARDSGETQYF.

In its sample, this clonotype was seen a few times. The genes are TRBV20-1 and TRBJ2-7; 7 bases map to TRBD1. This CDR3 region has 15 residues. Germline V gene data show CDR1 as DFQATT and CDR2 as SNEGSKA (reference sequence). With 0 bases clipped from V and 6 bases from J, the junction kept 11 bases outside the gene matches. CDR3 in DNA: TGCAGTGCTAGAGATAGGAGAGGGGGCCAAGGCGAGCAGTACGTC. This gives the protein CSARDRRGGQGEQYV.

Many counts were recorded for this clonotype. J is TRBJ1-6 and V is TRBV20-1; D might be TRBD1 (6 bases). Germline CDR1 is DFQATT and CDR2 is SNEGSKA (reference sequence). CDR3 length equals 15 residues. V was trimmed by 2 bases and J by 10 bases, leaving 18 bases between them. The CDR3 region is CSARPLRTEGSPLHF. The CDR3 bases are TGCAGTGCTAGACCCCTTAGGACAGAGGGCTCACCCCTCCACTTT.

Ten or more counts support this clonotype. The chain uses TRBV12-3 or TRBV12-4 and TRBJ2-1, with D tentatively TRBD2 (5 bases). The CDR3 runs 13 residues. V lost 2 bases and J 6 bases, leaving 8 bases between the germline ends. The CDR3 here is CASSLTTTNEQFF. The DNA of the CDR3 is TGTGCCAGCAGTTTAACGACTACCAATGAGCAGTTCTTC.

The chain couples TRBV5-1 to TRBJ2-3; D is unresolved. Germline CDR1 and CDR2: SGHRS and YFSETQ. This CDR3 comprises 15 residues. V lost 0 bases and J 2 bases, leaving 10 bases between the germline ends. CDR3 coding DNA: TGCGCCAGCAGCTTGGACCAGGTTGACACAGATACGCAGTATTTT. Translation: CASSLDQVDTDTQYF.

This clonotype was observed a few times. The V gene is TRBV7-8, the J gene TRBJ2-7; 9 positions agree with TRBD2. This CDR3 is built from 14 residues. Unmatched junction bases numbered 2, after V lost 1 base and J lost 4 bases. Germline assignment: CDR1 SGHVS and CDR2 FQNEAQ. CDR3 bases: TGTGCCAGCAGCTTAGACGCGGGGGGGTACGAGCAGTACTTC. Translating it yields CASSLDAGGYEQYF.

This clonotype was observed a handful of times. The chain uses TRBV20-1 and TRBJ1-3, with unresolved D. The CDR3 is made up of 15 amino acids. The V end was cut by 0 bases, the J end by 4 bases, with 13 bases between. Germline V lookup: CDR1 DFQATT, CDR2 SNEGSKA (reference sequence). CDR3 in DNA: TGCAGTGCTAGAGATGCGGCCGGTGCAGGAAACACCATATATTTT. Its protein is CSARDAAGAGNTIYF.

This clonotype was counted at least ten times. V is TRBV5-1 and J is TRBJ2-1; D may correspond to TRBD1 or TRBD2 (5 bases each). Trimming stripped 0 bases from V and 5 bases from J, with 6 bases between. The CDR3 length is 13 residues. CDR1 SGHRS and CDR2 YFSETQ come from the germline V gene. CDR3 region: CASSLGDHNEQFF. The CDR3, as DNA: TGCGCCAGCAGCTTGGGGGACCACAATGAGCAGTTCTTC.

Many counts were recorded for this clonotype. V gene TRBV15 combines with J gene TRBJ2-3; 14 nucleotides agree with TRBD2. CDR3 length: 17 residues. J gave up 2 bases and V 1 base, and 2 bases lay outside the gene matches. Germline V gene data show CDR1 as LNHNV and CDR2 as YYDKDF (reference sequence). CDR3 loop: CATSRGGLAGVTDTQYF. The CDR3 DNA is TGTGCCACCAGCAGAGGGGGACTAGCGGGGGTCACAGATACGCAGTATTTT.

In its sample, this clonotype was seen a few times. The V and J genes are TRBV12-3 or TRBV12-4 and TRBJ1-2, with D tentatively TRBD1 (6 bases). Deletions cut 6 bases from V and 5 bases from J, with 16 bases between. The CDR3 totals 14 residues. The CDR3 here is CASSPQQGTYGYTF. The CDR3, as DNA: TGTGCCAGCAGCCCTCAACAGGGAACGTATGGCTACACCTTC.

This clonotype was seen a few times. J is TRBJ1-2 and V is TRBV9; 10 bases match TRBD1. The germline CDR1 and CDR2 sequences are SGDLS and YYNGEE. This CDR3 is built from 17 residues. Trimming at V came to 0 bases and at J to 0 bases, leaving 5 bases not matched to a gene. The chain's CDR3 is CASSVEDRGLSNYGYTF. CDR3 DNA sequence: TGTGCCAGCAGCGTAGAAGACAGGGGGCTTTCTAACTATGGCTACACCTTC.

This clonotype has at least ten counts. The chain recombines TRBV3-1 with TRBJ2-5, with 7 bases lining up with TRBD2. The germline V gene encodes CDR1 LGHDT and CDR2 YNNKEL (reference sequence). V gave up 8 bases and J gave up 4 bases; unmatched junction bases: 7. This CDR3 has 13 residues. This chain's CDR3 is CASRRVAGETQYF. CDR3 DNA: TGTGCCAGCCGTCGGGTAGCGGGAGAGACCCAGTACTTC.

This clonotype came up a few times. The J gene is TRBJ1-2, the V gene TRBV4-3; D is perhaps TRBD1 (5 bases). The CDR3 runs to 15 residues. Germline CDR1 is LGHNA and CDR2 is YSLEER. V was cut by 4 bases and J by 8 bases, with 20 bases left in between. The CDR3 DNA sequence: TGCGCCAGCAGCCTCAAATTCCCAACAGGTTCCGGCTACACCTTC. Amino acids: CASSLKFPTGSGYTF.

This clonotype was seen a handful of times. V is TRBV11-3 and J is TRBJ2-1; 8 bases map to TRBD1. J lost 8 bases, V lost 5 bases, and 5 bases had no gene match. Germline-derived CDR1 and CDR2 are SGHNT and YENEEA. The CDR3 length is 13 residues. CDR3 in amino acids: CASSAGTGYEQFF. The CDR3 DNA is TGTGCCAGCAGCGCCGGGACAGGTTATGAGCAGTTCTTC.

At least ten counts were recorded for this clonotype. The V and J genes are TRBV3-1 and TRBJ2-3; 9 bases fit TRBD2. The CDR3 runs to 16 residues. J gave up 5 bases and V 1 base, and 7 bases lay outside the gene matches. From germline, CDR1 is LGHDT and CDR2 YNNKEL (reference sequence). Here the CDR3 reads CASSQGLLAGLDTQYF. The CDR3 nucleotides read TGTGCCAGCAGCCAAGGTCTGCTAGCGGGGTTAGATACGCAGTATTTT.

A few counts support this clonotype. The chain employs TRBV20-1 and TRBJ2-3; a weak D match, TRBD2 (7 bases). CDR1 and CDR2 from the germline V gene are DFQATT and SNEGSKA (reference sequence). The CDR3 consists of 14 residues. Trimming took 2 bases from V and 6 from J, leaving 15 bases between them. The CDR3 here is CSARRGGAADTQYF. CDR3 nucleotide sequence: TGCAGTGCTAGAAGGGGGGGGGCCGCGGATACGCAGTATTTT.